This T cell receptor (beta chain) was found in a study of cytomegalovirus exposure and HLA in healthy donors (dated by TCRdb to 2017 to 2019). Study-wide context: An earlier analysis of approximately 640 of the donors reported more than 250 Gb of sequence data and roughly 100 million unique TCR beta sequences from roughly 200 million T cells. Roughly 320 gigabases of sequencing data and roughly 81 million unique TCR sequences made up an early release that covered 640 HLA-typed donors. The genetic ancestry cluster associated with self-reported Caucasian donors included around four fifths of the 398 genotyped donors. The study aimed to test whether signatures of past pathogen exposure could be identified by cataloging public T cell receptors. The study profiled the T cell repertoires of under 850 subjects by immunosequencing and related them to cytomegalovirus serostatus. A separate validation cohort of over a hundred different subjects was used in addition to the approximately 700-subject first cohort. To predict cytomegalovirus infection status, the study brought together high-throughput TCR immunosequencing, statistical association of individual TCRs with disease status, and machine learning. A later analysis re-examined previously published TCR beta repertoires from roughly 720 donors and added high-resolution HLA genotyping to investigate patterns of TCR occurrence. Rather than drawing on any new phenotypic data, the later analysis identified candidate immune exposures from TCR beta sequences and the way those sequences occurred across donors. In an earlier analysis of about 590 of the donors, high-throughput TCR beta sequencing was used to judge whether each TCR beta V gene segment behaved as functional or pseudogenic. Alongside the repertoire data, information on donor age, sex, ethnicity and CMV serostatus was compiled. A later genetic analysis used genome-wide SNP genotypes for about 65% of the 666 donors, treating that subset as a discovery cohort. All discovery cohort repertoires had been generated on a single sequencing platform. Both class I and class II loci were covered by HLA typing, at four-digit resolution. The number of donors typed differed by locus, with about 620-630 for A, B, C, DRB1 and DQB1, 522 for DQA1, nearly 610 for DPA1, and some 440 for DPB1. Four to six DR-DQ haplotypes were handled as single units for association and clustering, since linkage in the cohort was strong. Across roughly 420 genotyped donors of the cohort, an average of approximately 240,000 unique TCR beta nucleotide sequences per donor were sequenced, and roughly 18% of those sequences were non-productive.

In total, roughly 670 healthy bone marrow donors made up the cohort. At the time of sampling, every cohort member was nominally healthy, though immune exposures that went unrecorded were likely present. The donor was CMV seropositive and was included in the group of around 300 seropositive cohort members. A peripheral blood sample was collected from each donor, and TCR beta sequencing was performed on peripheral blood mononuclear cells. The Qiagen DNeasy Blood Extraction Kit was used to extract genomic DNA from the blood cell samples. Library creation used the immunoSEQ multiplex PCR assay. For the multiplex PCR, a mixture combining 60 forward primers for TCR Vbeta segments and 13 reverse primers for TCR Jbeta segments was used. A multiplex PCR assay on genomic DNA amplified the CDR3 region of rearranged TCR beta genes. The Illumina HiSeq System was used to sequence the amplified TCR beta libraries as 87-base-pair reads. Under the source paper's analysis protocol: A later analysis counted about 80 million unique TCR beta chains across the 666 repertoires, and roughly 9.9 million of these chains were shared by at least two donors. To remove PCR and sequencing errors, raw reads were error-corrected and collapsed into unique sequences using a nearest-neighbor algorithm that merged closely related sequences. CDR3 sequences were aligned to IMGT reference sequences to assign V, D and J gene segments. For a sequence to be retained, at least a six-nucleotide match to both a V gene segment and a J gene segment was required. A rearrangement counted as productive if the CDR3 had no stop codons and remained in frame with V and J, and every other rearrangement counted as non-productive. CDR3 was defined according to IMGT convention as the region running from the second conserved V-encoded cysteine to the conserved J-encoded phenylalanine. The earlier analysis of about 560 of the donors excluded any sequence lacking an unambiguous match to a single V gene segment. An earlier analysis of 500 to 600 of the donors classified V segments as functional when productive rearrangements were above 56.7% and as segregating when the standard deviation between donors was above 5%. A statistical classification framework was built for diagnosing cytomegalovirus status from the catalog of TCR beta chain sequences. V and J gene assignment, in a later analysis, came from comparing TCR nucleotide sequences with IMGT/GENE-DB human TR gene sequences. In a later analysis, CDR3 sequences and most-parsimonious VDJ recombination scenarios were assigned using the TCRdist pipeline. In a later analysis, every TCR beta chain was defined by the combination of its CDR3 amino acid sequence and its V-gene family, and reads without a unique V-gene family were dropped. As a way to deal with suspected cross-contamination and a sequencing artifact, a later analysis dropped approximately 570 nucleotide sequences that were highly shared and had low generation probability. In a later analysis, a clonal expansion index for each public chain was calculated from normalized within-repertoire ranks of inferred template counts. In a later analysis, generation probabilities were computed with a VDJ recombination model fitted to out-of-frame rearrangements, and the resulting probabilities were checked against IGoR. Hypergeometric tests were used in a later analysis to score TCR-TCR, TCR-HLA and TCR-CMV co-occurrence, with a repertoire-size bias correction applied to the TCR pairs. A later analysis estimated false discovery rates by permuting HLA or CMV assignments 20 times. In a later analysis, co-occurring TCRs were grouped with DBSCAN, and TCRdist sequence similarity was added when clustering was performed within HLA-allele-positive subsets. Repertoires with fewer than 30,000 or more than 120,000 public chains were left out of co-occurrence clustering, as were several repertoires with anomalous nucleotide sharing. In TCRdb, the immuneACCESS table is reduced to in-frame sequences with V and J assigned. These tables do not hold every clone; where another copy was compared, an unresolved V gene accounts for under half, and the others remain unexplained. The V and J calls and clone size are taken from that table; D and trimming were inferred from the DNA. Here the sample has about 95,000 clones; around 75% occur a single time. Approximately 10% of the sample comes from the top ten.

Concerning this clone itself: Its antigen is still unknown. No base-level quality is on record; no much larger clone is a single base apart.

From the cysteine up to the phenylalanine, the CDR3 has a length of 15 residues. The entry retains the CDR3 DNA only, 45 bases that are in frame from base 1. The V end loses 0 bases and the J end loses 10 bases, and a stretch of 13 bases separates them. CDR1 SGHDN and CDR2 FVKESK were looked up in the germline V gene. General conclusions and limits of the study: In vitro tests confirmed that a few of the cytomegalovirus-associated TCR beta chains recognize cytomegalovirus antigens. In a later analysis, HLA-associated TCR beta chains were found to be more clonally expanded and to have lower generation probabilities than equally common non-associated chains. HLA typing was unavailable for some donors at each locus, so association tests used only the typed subset. Roughly uniform sequencing depth across donors was assumed in presence/absence analyses, although this assumption may not hold. Linkage disequilibrium might explain the correlated functional status among segregating V segments, but an unknown experimental factor could not be ruled out. The classifier was reported to diagnose cytomegalovirus status with high specificity and sensitivity in both the original cohort and the validation cohort. In an earlier analysis of under 600 of the donors, most TCR beta V segments were observed in productive rearrangements about 87% or about 30% of the time, broadly matching IMGT annotations. It was suggested by the authors that the approach could potentially be generalized to other disease states and immunological phenotypes. In the study, 150 to 200 TCR beta chains were listed as associated with cytomegalovirus. In a later genetic analysis, fewer N-insertions in productive TCRs were reported among donors in an Asian-associated ancestry cluster than the 666-donor mean. A group of highly shared sequence variants was considered likely to be a technical artifact of the sequencing pipeline. Some IMGT-functional V segments, including TRBV6-2 and TRBV6-3, could not be told apart with the 87-base-pair reads, so those segments were excluded. In a later analysis, over 15,000 TCR beta sequences were associated with specific HLA alleles at a false discovery rate of 0.05. A later analysis found that TCR association rates varied across HLA loci, with DRB1 alleles showing the most associated TCRs and HLA-C alleles the fewest. A later genetic analysis associated a missense DCLRE1C variant with V-gene and J-gene trimming of TCR beta chains, and an independent cohort replicated the association. A further reported finding was that TCR beta sequences accurately predicted the HLA-A and HLA-B alleles for most subjects in the first cohort. Because counts were too low, 15 to 20 rarely observed V segments, including chromosome 9 orphons, were excluded from the earlier analysis of 587 of the donors. In a later analysis, several top co-occurrence clusters were reported to appear linked to parvovirus B19, influenza, CMV and Epstein-Barr virus. This cohort had only TCR beta chains sequenced, and the lack of alpha or paired-chain data limited which features could be detected. While some public TCRs were present in many individuals, most TCR sequences turned up only very rarely across donors. According to a later analysis, most CMV-associated TCR beta chains appeared to be HLA-restricted, and the HLA associations seemed to be driven largely by CMV exposure. The only immune exposure information available for the cohort was CMV serostatus. Assigning TCR associations to individual alleles was difficult when HLA alleles, especially DR and DQ, strongly co-occurred.

The clonotype originates from a man aged 18 to 29 in good health and CMV-seropositive. The sequencing sample was made of PBMCs. The receptor chain draws on TRBV14 and TRBJ1-6; the best D guess is TRBD1, with 6 bases matching. This receptor has the CDR3 CASSQDGAGASPLHF. The nucleotides are TGTGCCAGCAGCCAAGATGGGGCGGGGGCCTCACCCCTCCACTTT.